A single sample is the source of the 8 T cell receptor beta chains below, sequenced in a study of T cells in Graves' hyperthyroidism and ophthalmopathy. There were TCR beta CDR3 regions amplified from RNA transcripts. The TCR CDR3 was amplified in a first-round RT-PCR using the HTBI primer set. MiXCR, applied by TCRdb to the multiplex PCR reads, yields one record per CDR3 protein. The sample lists about 690,000 distinct CDR3 sequences, about 18% occurring once. Sample: blood. The source of these receptors is a man aged 45-60 years with Graves' hyperthyroidism.

In this sample, this clonotype turned up many times. The V gene is TRBV7-9, the J gene TRBJ1-1, with a possible D match to TRBD1 (5 bases). V was pared by 5 bases and J by 1 base, with 17 bases between. Germline lookup yields CDR1 SEHNR and CDR2 FQNEAQ (reference sequence). The CDR3 runs to 16 residues. As DNA, the CDR3 is TGTGCCAGCAGCCACGACAGAGGGTCGGGGAACACTGAAGCTTTCTTT. Translated, it gives CASSHDRGSGNTEAFF.

Ten or more counts support this clonotype. The chain combines TRBV11-3 with TRBJ2-1; 13 positions agree with TRBD2. CDR1 and CDR2 (germline): SGHNT, YENEEA. J gave up 6 bases and V 4 bases, and 3 bases lay outside the gene matches. The CDR3 spans 15 residues. This CDR3 is CASSSRTSGSNEQFF. The CDR3 DNA sequence: TGTGCCAGCAGCTCAAGGACTAGCGGGAGCAATGAGCAGTTCTTC. The full variable domain, in which reference TRBV11-3 and TRBJ2-1 provide the parts outside the CDR3, is EAGVVQSPRYKIIEKKQPVAFWCNPISGHNTLYWYLQNLGQGPELLIRYENEEAVDDSQLPKDRFSAERLKGVDSTLKIQPAELGDSAVYLCASSSRTSGSNEQFFGPGTRLTVL.

This clonotype was picked up many times. V and J are TRBV29-1 and TRBJ2-7, with TRBD1 matching 8 bases. Trimming took 3 bases from V and 4 from J; bases not matched to a gene: 8. Germline lookup yields CDR1 SQVTM and CDR2 ANQGSEA. This CDR3 comprises 14 residues. Here the CDR3 reads CSVERQGSPYEQYF. The CDR3 nucleotides read TGCAGCGTTGAGAGACAGGGGTCACCTTACGAGCAGTACTTC.

This clonotype appeared many times. The rearrangement uses TRBV3-1 and TRBJ2-7; D ambiguous. The germline CDR1 and CDR2 sequences are LGHDT and YNNKEL (reference sequence). This CDR3 has 14 residues. V was cut by 5 bases and J by 5 bases, with 16 bases left in between. Written as DNA, the CDR3 is TGTGCCAGCAGCTATACCCGCTCGGACCACGAGCAGTACTTC. It yields the protein CASSYTRSDHEQYF.

There are many counts of this clonotype. The chain couples TRBV18 to TRBJ2-3, with 13 bases matching TRBD2. This CDR3 spans 17 amino acids. CDR1 is KGHSH and CDR2 is LQKENI in the germline V gene. Losses at the gene ends were 1 base for V and 2 bases for J; bases not matched to a gene: 3. This CDR3 reads CASSPQLAGGPTDTQYF. The DNA of the CDR3 is TGTGCCAGCTCACCACAACTAGCGGGAGGGCCCACAGATACGCAGTATTTT.

The table lists this clonotype with many counts. The CDR3 nucleotides are TGCAGTGCGAGGACTAGCGGTATCTCCTACGAGCAGTACTTC. It translates to CSARTSGISYEQYF. The V gene is TRBV20-1, the J gene TRBJ2-7; 10 bases are a match to TRBD2. This CDR3 comprises 14 residues. CDR1 and CDR2 (germline): DFQATT, SNEGSKA (reference sequence). V lost 6 bases, J lost 0 bases, and 5 bases stayed unmatched.

The gene calls are TRBV4-3 and TRBJ1-6; maybe TRBD1 (5 bases). The CDR3 spans 15 residues. Germline CDR1 and CDR2: LGHNA and YSLEER. The germline V and J ends were trimmed by 2 bases and 8 bases, with 13 bases remaining between them. CDR3: CASSQSIGHYSPLHF. The CDR3 bases are TGCGCCAGCAGCCAAAGTATAGGACATTATTCACCCCTCCACTTT.

This clonotype appeared many times. J is TRBJ1-1 and V is TRBV28; 8 nucleotides match TRBD1. CDR1 and CDR2 (germline): MDHEN, SYDVKM. The length of the CDR3 is 12 residues. Losses at the gene ends were 7 bases for V and 10 bases for J; bases not matched to a gene: 8. CDR3 coding DNA: TGTGCCAGCAACGGACAGGGTTCGGGAGCTTTCTTT. This codes for CASNGQGSGAFF. Supplemented by reference TRBV28 and TRBJ1-1, the full variable domain reads DVKVTQSSRYLVKRTGEKVFLECVQDMDHENMFWYRQDPGLGLRLIYFSYDVKMKEKGDIPEGYSVSREKKERFSLILESASTNQTSMYLCASNGQGSGAFFGQGTRLTVV.